Sequencing of this T cell receptor (beta chain) was carried out in a study of blood T cell repertoires in COVID-19. On the study more broadly: Donors in the United States, Italy and Spain gave samples during acute or convalescent COVID-19. Sample material is recorded as cDNA or gDNA derived from T cells, B-cell-depleted T cells, or PBMCs.

As handled by the study authors: How many nucleated cells were present was estimated from reference gene primer amplification. Sequenced by immunoSEQ multiplex PCR; TCRdb stores in-frame clones only, minus some. From that table come the V and J calls and clone size; the DNA was used to work out D and trimming. The data contain a few hundred thousand clones, over 75% of them singletons. The V end was cut by 1 base, the J end by 2 bases, with 5 bases between. Germline loops: CDR1 GTSNPN, CDR2 SVGIG (reference sequence). The CDR3 is 12 residues long. This TCR was recovered from a man in his fifties with acute or convalescent COVID-19. The sequenced sample was peripheral blood. The rearrangement links TRBV30 to TRBJ1-2; D is unresolved. The CDR3 DNA reads TGTGCCTGGAGTGGAAGCAACTATGGCTACACCTTC. Protein product: CAWSGSNYGYTF.